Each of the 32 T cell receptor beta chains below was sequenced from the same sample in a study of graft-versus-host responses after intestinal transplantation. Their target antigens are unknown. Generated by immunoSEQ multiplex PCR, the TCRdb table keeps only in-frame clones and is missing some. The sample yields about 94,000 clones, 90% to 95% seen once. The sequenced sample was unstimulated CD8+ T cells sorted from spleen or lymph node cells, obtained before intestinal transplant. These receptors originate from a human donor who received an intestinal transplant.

CDR3 loop: CAWSEGSGANVLTF. CDR3 in DNA: TGTGCCTGGAGTGAGGGGTCTGGGGCCAACGTCCTGACTTTC. The rearrangement links TRBV30 to TRBJ2-6; a possible D gene is TRBD1 (5 bases). Looked up from germline, CDR1 is GTSNPN and CDR2 is SVGIG (reference sequence). The CDR3 has 14 amino acids. V lost 1 base, J lost 1 base, and 5 bases lay in between.

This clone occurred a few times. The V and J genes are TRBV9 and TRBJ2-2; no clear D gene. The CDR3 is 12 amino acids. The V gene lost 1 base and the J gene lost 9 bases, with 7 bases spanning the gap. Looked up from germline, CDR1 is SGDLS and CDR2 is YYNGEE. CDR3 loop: CASSVNPWELFF. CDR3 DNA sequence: TGTGCCAGCAGCGTAAATCCGTGGGAGCTGTTTTTT. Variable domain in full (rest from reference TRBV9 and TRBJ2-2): DSGVTQTPKHLITATGQRVTLRCSPRSGDLSVYWYQQSLDQGLQFLIQYYNGEERAKGNILERFSAQQFPDLHSELNLSSLELGDSALYFCASSVNPWELFFGEGSRLTVL.

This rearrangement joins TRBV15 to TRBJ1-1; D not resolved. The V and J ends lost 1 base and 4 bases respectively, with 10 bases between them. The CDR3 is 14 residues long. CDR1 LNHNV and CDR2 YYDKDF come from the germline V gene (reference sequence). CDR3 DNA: TGTGCCACCAGCAGAGGGGCATTGGGCACTGAAGCTTTCTTT. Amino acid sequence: CATSRGALGTEAFF.

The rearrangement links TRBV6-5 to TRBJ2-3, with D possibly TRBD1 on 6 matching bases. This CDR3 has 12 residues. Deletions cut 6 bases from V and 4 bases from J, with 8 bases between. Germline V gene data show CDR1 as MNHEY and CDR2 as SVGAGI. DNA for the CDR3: TGTGCCAGCAGCCCAGGGGCAGATACGCAGTATTTT. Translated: CASSPGADTQYF.

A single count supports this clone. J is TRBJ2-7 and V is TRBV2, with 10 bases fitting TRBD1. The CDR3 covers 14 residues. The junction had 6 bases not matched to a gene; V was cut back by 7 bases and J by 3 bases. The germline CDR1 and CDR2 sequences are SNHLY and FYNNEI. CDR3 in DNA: TGTGCCAGCAATTGGGACAGGGGCTTCTACGAGCAGTACTTC. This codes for CASNWDRGFYEQYF.

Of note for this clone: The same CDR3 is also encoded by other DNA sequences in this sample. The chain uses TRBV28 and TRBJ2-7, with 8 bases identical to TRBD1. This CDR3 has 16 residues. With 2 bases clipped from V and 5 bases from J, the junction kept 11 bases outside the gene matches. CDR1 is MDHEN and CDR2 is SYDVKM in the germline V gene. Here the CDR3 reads CASSLISRTGKHEQYF. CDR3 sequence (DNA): TGTGCCAGCAGTTTAATCTCCCGGACAGGGAAGCACGAGCAGTACTTC.

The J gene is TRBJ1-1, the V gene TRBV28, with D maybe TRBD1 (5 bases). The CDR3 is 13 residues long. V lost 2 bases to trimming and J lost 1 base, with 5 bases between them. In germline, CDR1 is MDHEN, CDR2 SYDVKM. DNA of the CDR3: TGTGCCAGCAGTTTAACAGGGAACACTGAAGCTTTCTTT. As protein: CASSLTGNTEAFF.

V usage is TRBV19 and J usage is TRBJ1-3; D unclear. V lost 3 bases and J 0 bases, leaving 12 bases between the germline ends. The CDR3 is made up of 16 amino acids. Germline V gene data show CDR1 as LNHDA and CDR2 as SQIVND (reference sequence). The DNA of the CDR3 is TGTGCCAGTAGTATTCGGGAAGGACTCTCTGGAAACACCATATATTTT. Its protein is CASSIREGLSGNTIYF.

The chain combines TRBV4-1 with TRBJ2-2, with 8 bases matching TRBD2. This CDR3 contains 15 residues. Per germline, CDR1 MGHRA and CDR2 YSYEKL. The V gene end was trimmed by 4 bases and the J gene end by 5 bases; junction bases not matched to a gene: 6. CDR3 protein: CASSLDGRGTGELFF. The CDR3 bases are TGCGCCAGCAGCCTCGACGGGAGGGGAACCGGGGAGCTGTTTTTT.

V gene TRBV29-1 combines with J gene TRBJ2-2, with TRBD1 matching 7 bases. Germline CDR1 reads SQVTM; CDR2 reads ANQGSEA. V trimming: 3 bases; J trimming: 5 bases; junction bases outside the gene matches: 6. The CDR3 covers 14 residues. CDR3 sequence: CSVEGRGITGELFF. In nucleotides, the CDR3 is TGCAGCGTTGAGGGCAGGGGGATTACCGGGGAGCTGTTTTTT.

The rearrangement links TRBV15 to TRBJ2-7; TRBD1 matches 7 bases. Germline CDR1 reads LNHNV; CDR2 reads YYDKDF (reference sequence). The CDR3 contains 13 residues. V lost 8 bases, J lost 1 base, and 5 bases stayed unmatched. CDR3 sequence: CATSDRVSYEQYF. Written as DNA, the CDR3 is TGTGCCACCTCCGACAGGGTTTCCTACGAGCAGTACTTC.

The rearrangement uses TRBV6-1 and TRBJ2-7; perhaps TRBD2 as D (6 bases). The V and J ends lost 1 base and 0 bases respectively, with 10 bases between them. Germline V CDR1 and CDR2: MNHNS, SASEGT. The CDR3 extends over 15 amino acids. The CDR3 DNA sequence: TGTGCCAGCAGTGAAGTGGCTAGCGCCTCCTACGAGCAGTACTTC. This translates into CASSEVASASYEQYF.

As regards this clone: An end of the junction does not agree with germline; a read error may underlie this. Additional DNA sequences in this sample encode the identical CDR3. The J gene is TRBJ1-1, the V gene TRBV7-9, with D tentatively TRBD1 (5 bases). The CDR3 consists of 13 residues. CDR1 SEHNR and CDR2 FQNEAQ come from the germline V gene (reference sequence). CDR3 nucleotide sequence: TGTGCCAGTAGCTGGCCGGACAAAACTGAAGCTTTCTTT. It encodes CASSWPDKTEAFF.

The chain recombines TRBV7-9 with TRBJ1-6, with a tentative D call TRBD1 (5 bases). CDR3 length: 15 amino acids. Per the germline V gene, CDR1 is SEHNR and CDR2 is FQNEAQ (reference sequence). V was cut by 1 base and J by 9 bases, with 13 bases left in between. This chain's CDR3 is CASSLGGLISSPLHF. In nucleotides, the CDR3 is TGTGCCAGCAGCTTAGGGGGCCTGATTAGTTCACCCCTCCACTTT.

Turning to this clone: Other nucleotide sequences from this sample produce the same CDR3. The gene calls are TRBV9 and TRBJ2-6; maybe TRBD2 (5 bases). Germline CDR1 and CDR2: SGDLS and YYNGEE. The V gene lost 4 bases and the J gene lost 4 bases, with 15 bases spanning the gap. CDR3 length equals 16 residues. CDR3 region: CASSPLGSSGANVLTF. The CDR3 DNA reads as TGTGCCAGCAGCCCCCTAGGGAGCTCGGGGGCCAACGTCCTGACTTTC.

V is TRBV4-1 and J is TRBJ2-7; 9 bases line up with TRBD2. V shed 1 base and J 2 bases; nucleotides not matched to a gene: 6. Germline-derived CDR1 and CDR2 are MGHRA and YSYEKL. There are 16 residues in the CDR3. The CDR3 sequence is CASSQVRTSVTYEQYF. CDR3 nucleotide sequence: TGCGCCAGCAGCCAAGTCCGGACTAGCGTCACCTACGAGCAGTACTTC.

The CDR3 sequence is CASSLGGQSDYGYTF. The CDR3 DNA reads as TGTGCCAGCAGCTTGGGGGGACAGTCAGACTATGGCTACACCTTC. This sequence joins TRBV5-8 and TRBJ1-2; TRBD1 agrees at 7 bases. Looked up from germline, CDR1 is SGHTS and CDR2 is YDEGEE. The CDR3 is 15 amino acids. V gave up 0 bases and J gave up 3 bases; unmatched junction bases: 5.

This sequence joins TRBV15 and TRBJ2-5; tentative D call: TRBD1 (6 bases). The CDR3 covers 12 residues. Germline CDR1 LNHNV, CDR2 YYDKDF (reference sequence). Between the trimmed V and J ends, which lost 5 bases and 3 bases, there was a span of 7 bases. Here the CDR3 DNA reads TGTGCCACCAGCGCAGGGGAAGAGACCCAGTACTTC. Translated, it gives CATSAGEETQYF.

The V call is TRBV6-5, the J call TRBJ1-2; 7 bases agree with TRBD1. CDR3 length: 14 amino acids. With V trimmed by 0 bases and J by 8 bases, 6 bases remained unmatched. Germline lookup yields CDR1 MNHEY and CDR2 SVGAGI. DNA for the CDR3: TGTGCCAGCAGTTACTCCCCGACAGGGCCCGGCTACACCTTC. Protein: CASSYSPTGPGYTF.

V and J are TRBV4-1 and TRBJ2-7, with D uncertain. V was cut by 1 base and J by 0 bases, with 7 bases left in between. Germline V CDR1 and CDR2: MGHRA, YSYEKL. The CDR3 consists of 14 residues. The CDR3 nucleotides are TGCGCCAGCAGCCAAGTAGGAGACTCCTACGAGCAGTACTTC. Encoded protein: CASSQVGDSYEQYF.

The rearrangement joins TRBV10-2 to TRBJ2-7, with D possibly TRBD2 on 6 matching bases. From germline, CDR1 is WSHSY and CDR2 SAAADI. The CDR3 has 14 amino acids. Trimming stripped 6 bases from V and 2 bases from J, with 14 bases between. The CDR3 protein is CASSLGLGTYEQYF. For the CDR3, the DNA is TGCGCCAGCAGCCTGGGACTTGGAACCTACGAGCAGTACTTC.

The chain's CDR3 is CASSLGAFRPDTQYF. The CDR3 DNA follows: TGTGCCAGCAGTCTAGGGGCATTCCGGCCAGATACGCAGTATTTT. The gene calls are TRBV28 and TRBJ2-3; TRBD1 might be the D (5 bases). The ends were cut back, 5 bases at V and 4 bases at J, with 16 bases in the middle. Germline-derived CDR1 and CDR2 are MDHEN and SYDVKM. This CDR3 is built from 15 residues.

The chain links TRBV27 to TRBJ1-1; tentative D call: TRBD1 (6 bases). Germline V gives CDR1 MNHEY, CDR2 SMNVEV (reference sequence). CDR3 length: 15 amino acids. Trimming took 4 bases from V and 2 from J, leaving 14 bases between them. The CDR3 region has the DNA TGTGCCAGCAGTTCCCAGGCAGGGACAAACACTGAAGCTTTCTTT. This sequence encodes CASSSQAGTNTEAFF.

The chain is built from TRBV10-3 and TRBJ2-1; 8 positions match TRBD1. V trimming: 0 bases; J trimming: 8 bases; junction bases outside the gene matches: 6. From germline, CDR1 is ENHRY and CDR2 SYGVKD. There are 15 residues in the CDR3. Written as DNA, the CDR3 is TGTGCCATCAGTGAGTCTGTGACAGGGGTCGATGAGCAGTTCTTC. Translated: CAISESVTGVDEQFF.

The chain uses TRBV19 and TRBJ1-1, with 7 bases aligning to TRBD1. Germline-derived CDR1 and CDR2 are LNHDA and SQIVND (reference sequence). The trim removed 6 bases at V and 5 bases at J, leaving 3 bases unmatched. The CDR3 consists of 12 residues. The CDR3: CASRSGGTEAFF. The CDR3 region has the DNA TGTGCCAGTAGATCAGGGGGGACTGAAGCTTTCTTT.

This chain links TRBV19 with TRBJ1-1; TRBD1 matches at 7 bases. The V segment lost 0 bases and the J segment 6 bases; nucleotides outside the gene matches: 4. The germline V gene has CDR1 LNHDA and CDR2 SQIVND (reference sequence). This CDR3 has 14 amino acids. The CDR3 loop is CASSIDPQGAEAFF. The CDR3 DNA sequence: TGTGCCAGTAGTATAGACCCCCAGGGGGCTGAAGCTTTCTTT.

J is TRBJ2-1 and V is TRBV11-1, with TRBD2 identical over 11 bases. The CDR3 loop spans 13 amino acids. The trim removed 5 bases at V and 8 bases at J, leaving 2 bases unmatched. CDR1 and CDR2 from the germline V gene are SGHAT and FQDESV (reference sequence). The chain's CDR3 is CASSTSGSDEQFF. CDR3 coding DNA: TGTGCCAGCAGCACTAGCGGGAGCGATGAGCAGTTCTTC.

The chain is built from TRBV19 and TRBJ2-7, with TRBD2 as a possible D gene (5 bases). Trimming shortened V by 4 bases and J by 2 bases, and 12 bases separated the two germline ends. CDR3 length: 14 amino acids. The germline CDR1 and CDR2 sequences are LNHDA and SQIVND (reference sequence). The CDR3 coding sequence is TGTGCCAGTAGTACGCCCGGGATCCCCTACGAGCAGTACTTC. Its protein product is CASSTPGIPYEQYF. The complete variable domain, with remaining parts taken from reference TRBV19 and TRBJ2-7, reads DGGITQSPKYLFRKEGQNVTLSCEQNLNHDAMYWYRQDPGQGLRLIYYSQIVNDFQKGDIAEGYSVSREKKESFPLTVTSAQKNPTAFYLCASSTPGIPYEQYFGPGTRLTVT.

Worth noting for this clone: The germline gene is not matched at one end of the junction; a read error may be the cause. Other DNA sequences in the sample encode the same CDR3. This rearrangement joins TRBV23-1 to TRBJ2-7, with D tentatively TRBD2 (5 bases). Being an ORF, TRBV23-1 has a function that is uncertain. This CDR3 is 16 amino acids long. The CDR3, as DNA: TGCGCCAGCAGTCAATCAGGAGGCAGGCCCAACTACGAGCAGTACTTT. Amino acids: CASSQSGGRPNYEQYF.

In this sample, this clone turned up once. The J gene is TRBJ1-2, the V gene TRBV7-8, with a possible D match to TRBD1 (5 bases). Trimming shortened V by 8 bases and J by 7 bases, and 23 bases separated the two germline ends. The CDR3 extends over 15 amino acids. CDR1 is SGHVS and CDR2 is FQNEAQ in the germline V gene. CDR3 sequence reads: CASATNQGLLPGYTF. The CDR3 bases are TGTGCCAGCGCCACCAACCAGGGACTGCTTCCTGGCTACACCTTC. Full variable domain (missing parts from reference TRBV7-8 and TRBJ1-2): GAGVSQSPRYKVAKRGQDVALRCDPISGHVSLFWYQQALGQGPEFLTYFQNEAQLDKSGLPSDRFFAERPEGSVSTLKIQRTQQEDSAVYLCASATNQGLLPGYTFGSGTRLTVV.

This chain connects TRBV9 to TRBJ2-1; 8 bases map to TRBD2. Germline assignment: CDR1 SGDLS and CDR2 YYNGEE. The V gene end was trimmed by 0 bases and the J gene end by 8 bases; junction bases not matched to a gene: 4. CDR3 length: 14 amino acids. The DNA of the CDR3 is TGTGCCAGCAGCGTAGTTAGTAGCGGGGATGAGCAGTTCTTC. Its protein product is CASSVVSSGDEQFF.

The CDR3 sequence is CASSQDYREGTEAFF. CDR3 nucleotides: TGCGCCAGCAGCCAAGATTACCGGGAAGGCACTGAAGCTTTCTTT. This chain uses TRBV4-1 with TRBJ1-1; no reliable D call. CDR1 is MGHRA and CDR2 is YSYEKL in the germline V gene. This CDR3 has 15 amino acids. The V and J ends lost 0 bases and 4 bases respectively, with 12 bases between them.